This paragraph reports one T cell receptor beta chain. Sequencing was performed with immunoSEQ multiplex PCR; in TCRdb, only in-frame clones are kept and a portion is missing. The repertoire holds around 160,000 clones, with about four fifths as singletons. This sample is drawn from a study of blood T cell repertoires in COVID-19. Study at large: From T cells, B-cell-depleted T cells, or PBMCs came the material, which was cDNA or gDNA.

In germline, CDR1 is KGHSH, CDR2 LQKENI. The CDR3 consists of 16 residues. The V and J ends lost 3 bases and 4 bases, in that order; junction bases with no gene match: 7. The chain combines TRBV18 with TRBJ2-2, with 8 bases lining up with TRBD2. Sequencing input: peripheral blood. The source of this sequence is a woman of 80 years or more with acute or convalescent COVID-19. CDR3 protein: CASSPGVAGSTGELFF. The CDR3 bases are TGTGCCAGCTCACCGGGAGTAGCGGGGAGCACCGGGGAGCTGTTTTTT. Full variable domain (remainder filled in from reference TRBV18 and TRBJ2-2): NAGVMQNPRHLVRRRGQEARLRCSPMKGHSHVYWYRQLPEEGLKFMVYLQKENIIDESGMPKERFSAEFPKEGPSILRIQQVVRGDSAAYFCASSPGVAGSTGELFFGEGSRLTVL.